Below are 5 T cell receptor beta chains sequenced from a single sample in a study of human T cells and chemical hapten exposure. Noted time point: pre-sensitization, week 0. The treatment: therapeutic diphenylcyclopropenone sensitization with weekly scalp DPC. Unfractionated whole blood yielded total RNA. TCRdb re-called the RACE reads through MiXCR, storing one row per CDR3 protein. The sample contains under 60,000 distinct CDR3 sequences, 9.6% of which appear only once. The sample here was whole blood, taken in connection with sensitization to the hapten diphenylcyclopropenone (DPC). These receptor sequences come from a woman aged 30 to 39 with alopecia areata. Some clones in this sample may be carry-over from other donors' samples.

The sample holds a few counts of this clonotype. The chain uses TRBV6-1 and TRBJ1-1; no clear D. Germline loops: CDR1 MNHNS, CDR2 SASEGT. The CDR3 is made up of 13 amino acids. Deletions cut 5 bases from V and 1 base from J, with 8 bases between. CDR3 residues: CASSPRGNTEAFF. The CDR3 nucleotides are TGTGCCAGCAGTCCTAGAGGGAACACTGAAGCTTTCTTT.

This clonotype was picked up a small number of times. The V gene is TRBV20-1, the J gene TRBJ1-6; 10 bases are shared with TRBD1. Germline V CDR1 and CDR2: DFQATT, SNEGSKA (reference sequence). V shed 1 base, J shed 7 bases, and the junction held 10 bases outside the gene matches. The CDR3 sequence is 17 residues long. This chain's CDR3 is CSARATGGASINSPLHF. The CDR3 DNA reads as TGCAGTGCTAGAGCGACAGGGGGCGCAAGTATCAATTCACCCCTCCACTTT.

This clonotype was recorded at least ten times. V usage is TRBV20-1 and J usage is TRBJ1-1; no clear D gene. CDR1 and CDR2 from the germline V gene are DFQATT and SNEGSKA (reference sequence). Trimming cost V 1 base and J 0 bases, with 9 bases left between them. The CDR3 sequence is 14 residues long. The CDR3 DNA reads TGCAGTGCTAGAGTGGGAGTCATGAACACTGAAGCTTTCTTT. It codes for CSARVGVMNTEAFF.

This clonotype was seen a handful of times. The CDR3: CASGSTATNEKLFF. The DNA of the CDR3 is TGTGCCAGCGGGTCAACGGCGACTAATGAAAAACTGTTTTTT. The genes are TRBV3-1 and TRBJ1-4, with D unclear. The CDR3 loop spans 14 amino acids. The V end was cut by 8 bases, the J end by 2 bases, with 12 bases between. CDR1 and CDR2 (germline): LGHDT, YNNKEL (reference sequence).

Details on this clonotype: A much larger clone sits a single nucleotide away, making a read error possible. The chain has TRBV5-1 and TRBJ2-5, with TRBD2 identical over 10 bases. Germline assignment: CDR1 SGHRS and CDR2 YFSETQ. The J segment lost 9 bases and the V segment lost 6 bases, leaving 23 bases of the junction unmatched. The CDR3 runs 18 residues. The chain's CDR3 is CASNPMITGTSDNFPQYF. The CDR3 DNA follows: TGCGCCAGCAATCCTATGATTACCGGGACTAGCGATAATTTCCCCCAGTACTTC.